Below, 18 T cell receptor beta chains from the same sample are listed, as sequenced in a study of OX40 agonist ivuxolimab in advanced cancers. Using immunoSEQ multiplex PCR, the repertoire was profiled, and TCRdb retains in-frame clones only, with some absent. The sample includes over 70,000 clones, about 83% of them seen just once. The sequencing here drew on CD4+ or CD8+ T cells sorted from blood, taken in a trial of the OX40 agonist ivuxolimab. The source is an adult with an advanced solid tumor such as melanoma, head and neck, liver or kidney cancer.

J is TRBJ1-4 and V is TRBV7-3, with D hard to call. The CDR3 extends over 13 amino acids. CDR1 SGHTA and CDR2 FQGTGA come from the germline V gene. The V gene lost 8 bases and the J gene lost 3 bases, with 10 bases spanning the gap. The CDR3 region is CASARAANEKLFF. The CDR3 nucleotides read TGTGCCAGCGCAAGGGCTGCTAATGAAAAACTGTTTTTT. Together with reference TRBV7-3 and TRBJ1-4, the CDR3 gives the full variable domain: GAGVSQTPSNKVTEKGKYVELRCDPISGHTALYWYRQSLGQGPEFLIYFQGTGAADDSGLPNDRFFAVRPEGSVSTLKIQRTERGDSAVYLCASARAANEKLFFGSGTQLSVL.

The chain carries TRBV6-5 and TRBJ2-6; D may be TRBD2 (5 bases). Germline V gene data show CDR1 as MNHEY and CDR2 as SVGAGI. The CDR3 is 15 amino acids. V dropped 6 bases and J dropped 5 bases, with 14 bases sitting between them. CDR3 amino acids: CASRTGITRANVLTF. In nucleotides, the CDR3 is TGTGCCAGCAGAACCGGGATCACTCGGGCCAACGTCCTGACTTTC.

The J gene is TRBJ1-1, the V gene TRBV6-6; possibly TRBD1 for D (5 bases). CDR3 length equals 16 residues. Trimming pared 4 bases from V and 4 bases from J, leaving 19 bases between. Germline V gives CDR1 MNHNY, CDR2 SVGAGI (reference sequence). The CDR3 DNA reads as TGTGCCAGCAGTTCTCCATTCATTGGGGCGGGCACTGAAGCTTTCTTT. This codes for CASSSPFIGAGTEAFF.

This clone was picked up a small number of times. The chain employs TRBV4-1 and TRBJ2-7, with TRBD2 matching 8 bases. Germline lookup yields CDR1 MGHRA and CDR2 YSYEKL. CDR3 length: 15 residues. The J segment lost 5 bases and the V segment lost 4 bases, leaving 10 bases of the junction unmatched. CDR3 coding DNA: TGCGCCAGCAGCCGCGGTGGAGCGGGAGCGGACGAGCAGTACTTC. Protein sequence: CASSRGGAGADEQYF.

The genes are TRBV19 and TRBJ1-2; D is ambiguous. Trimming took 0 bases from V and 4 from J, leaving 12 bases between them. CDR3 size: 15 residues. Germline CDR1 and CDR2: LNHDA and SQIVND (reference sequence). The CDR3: CASSIDLEGRYGYTF. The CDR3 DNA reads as TGTGCCAGTAGTATAGATCTGGAAGGGCGCTATGGCTACACCTTC.

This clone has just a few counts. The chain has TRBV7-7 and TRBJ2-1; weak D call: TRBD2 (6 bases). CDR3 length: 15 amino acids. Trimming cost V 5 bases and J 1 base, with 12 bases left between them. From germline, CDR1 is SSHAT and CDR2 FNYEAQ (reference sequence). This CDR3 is CASSIGSTSYNEQFF. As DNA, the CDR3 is TGTGCCAGCAGCATCGGGAGTACGTCCTACAATGAGCAGTTCTTC.

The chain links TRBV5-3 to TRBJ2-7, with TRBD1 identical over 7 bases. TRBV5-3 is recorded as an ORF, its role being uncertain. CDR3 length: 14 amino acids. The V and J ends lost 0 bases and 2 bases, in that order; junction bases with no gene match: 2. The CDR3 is CARSLVQGAYEQYF. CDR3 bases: TGTGCCAGAAGCTTGGTGCAGGGGGCCTACGAGCAGTACTTC.

CDR3 coding DNA: TGTGCTAGTGGCCCCGGACAGGGAAACACAGATACGCAGTATTTT. Its translation is CASGPGQGNTDTQYF. The chain has TRBV12-5 and TRBJ2-3; TRBD1 matches 8 bases. The V gene end was trimmed by 6 bases and the J gene end by 2 bases; junction bases not matched to a gene: 7. The CDR3 loop spans 15 amino acids. Germline CDR1 and CDR2: LGHNT and FRNRAP.

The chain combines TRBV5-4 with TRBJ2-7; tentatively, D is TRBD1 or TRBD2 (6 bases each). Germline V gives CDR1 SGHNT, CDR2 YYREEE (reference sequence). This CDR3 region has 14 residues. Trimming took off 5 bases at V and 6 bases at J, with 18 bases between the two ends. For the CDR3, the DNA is TGTGCCAGCAGGAATCGGACGGGGGCCCTCGAGCAGTACTTC. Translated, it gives CASRNRTGALEQYF.

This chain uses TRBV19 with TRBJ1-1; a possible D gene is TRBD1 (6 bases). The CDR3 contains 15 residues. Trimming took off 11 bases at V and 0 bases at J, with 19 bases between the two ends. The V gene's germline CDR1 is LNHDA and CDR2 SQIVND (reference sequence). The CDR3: CASRSQGNLNTEAFF. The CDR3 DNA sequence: TGTGCCTCTAGGTCTCAGGGGAACTTGAACACTGAAGCTTTCTTT.

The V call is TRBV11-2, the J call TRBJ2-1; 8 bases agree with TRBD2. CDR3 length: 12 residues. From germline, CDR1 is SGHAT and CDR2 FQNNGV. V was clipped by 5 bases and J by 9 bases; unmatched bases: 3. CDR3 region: CASSVAGTEQFF. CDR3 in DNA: TGTGCCAGCAGCGTAGCGGGAACTGAGCAGTTCTTC.

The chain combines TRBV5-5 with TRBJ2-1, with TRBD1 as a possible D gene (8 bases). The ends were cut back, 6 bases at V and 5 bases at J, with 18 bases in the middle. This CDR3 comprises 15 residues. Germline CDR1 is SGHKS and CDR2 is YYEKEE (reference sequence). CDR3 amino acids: CASTQGAGAHNEQFF. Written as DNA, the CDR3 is TGTGCCAGCACTCAGGGGGCGGGAGCCCACAATGAGCAGTTCTTC.

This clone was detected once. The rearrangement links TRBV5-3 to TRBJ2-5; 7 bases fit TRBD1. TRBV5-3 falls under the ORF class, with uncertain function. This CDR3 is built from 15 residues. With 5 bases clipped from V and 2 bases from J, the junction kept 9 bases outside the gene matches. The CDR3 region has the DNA TGTGCCAGAAGGAACGGGACAGAGCATCAAGAGACCCAGTACTTC. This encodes CARRNGTEHQETQYF.

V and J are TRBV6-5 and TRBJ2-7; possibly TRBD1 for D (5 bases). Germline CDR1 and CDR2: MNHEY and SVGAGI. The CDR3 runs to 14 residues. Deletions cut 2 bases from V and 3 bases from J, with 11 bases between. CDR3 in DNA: TGTGCCAGCAGTTACGCCACAGGCTTCTACGAGCAGTACTTC. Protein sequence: CASSYATGFYEQYF.

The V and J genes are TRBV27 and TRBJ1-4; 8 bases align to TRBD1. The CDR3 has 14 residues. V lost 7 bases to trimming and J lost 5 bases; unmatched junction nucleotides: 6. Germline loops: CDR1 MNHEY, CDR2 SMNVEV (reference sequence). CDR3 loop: CASTSHRGNEKLFF. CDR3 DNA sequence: TGTGCCAGCACTTCACACAGGGGGAATGAAAAACTGTTTTTT.

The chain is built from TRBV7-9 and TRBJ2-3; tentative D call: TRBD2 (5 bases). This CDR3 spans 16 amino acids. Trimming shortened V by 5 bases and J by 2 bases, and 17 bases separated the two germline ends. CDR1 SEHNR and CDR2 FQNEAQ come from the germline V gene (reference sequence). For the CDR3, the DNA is TGTGCCAGCAGCAAGACCCCAAGCGGTATCACAGATACGCAGTATTTT. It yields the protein CASSKTPSGITDTQYF.

CDR3 nucleotides: TGTGCCAGCAGCTTAGCCTCGACTAGCGGGAAGTACGAGCAGTACTTC. Translating it yields CASSLASTSGKYEQYF. This chain connects TRBV11-2 to TRBJ2-7, with 11 bases aligning to TRBD2. The CDR3 totals 16 residues. V was pared by 1 base and J by 4 bases, with 6 bases of the junction left unmatched. Germline V gene data show CDR1 as SGHAT and CDR2 as FQNNGV.

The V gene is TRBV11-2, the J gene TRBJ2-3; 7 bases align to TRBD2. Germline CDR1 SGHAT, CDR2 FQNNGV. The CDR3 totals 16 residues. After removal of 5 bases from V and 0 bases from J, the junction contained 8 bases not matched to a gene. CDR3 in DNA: TGTGCCAGCAGCCGGCGACTAGCCAGGAGCACAGATACGCAGTATTTT. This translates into CASSRRLARSTDTQYF.